This is a list of T cell receptor beta chains from one sample in a study of control samples from healthy donors and cancer patients. Assay: immunoSEQ multiplex PCR; the TCRdb copy retains only in-frame clones and omits some. The sample contains 150,000 to 200,000 clones, 80% to 95% of which appear only once. Sequenced material: blood. These receptors were collected from a woman in her twenties or thirties in good health. CDR3s include the opening cysteine and the closing phenylalanine or tryptophan. D genes are given only for firm matches. A clone size is listed for some rows: how often the clone was seen (once, few, many), or a class if it is expanded.

NA,NA,TRBV5-5,TRBJ1-4,TGTGCCAGCAGCTTGGTTTACTTATCGGGGACTAATGAAAAACTGTTTTTT,CASSLVYLSGTNEKLFF
NA,NA,TRBV7-2,TRBJ2-1,TGTGCCAGCAGCTTAGAAGGGGCGTACAATGAGCAGTTCTTC,CASSLEGAYNEQFF
NA,NA,TRBV19,TRBJ2-2,TGTGCCCTAACTGGCGGGACGAACACCGGGGAGCTGTTTTTT,CALTGGTNTGELFF
TRBD1,NA,TRBV10-3,TRBJ1-6,TGTGCCATCAGCGGGACAGGGGGCTATAATTCACCCCTCCACTTT,CAISGTGGYNSPLHF
TRBD2,NA,TRBV28,TRBJ2-1,TGTGCCAGCAGTTTACTTGGTCTAGCGGGAGGGCCGTCTTTGAATGAGCAGTTCTTC,CASSLLGLAGGPSLNEQFF
NA,NA,TRBV2,TRBJ2-1,TGTGCCAGCAGTGAACGGGGAAGTGGGTACAATGAGCAGTTCTTC,CASSERGSGYNEQFF
NA,NA,TRBV29-1,TRBJ2-1,TGCAGCGTTGAAGTGGAGTCAGGGGCGGCTCTATACAATGAGCAGTTCTTC,CSVEVESGAALYNEQFF
TRBD2,NA,TRBV14,TRBJ2-1,TGTGCCAGCAGCCAGATGACTAGCGGGCTCTACAATGAGCAGTTCTTC,CASSQMTSGLYNEQFF
NA,NA,TRBV5-1,TRBJ2-1,TGCGCCAGCAGCTTGAGACCAACCGACTACAATGAGCAGTTCTTC,CASSLRPTDYNEQFF
NA,NA,TRBV19,TRBJ2-2,TGTGCCAGTAGTACCGTTCGGAGCGGCACCGGGGAGCTGTTTTTT,CASSTVRSGTGELFF
NA,NA,TRBV5-1,TRBJ2-1,TGCGCCAGCGGACAGGGAGGGAACAATGAGCAGTTCTTC,CASGQGGNNEQFF
NA,NA,TRBV28,TRBJ1-5,TGTGCCAGTCTCACTGGAAGGATCAATCAGCCCCAGCATTTT,CASLTGRINQPQHF
NA,NA,TRBV6-2/TRBV6-3,TRBJ2-1,TGTGCCAGCAGTTACGAACTAGTATCCTACAATGAGCAGTTCTTC,CASSYELVSYNEQFF
TRBD2,NA,TRBV6-5,TRBJ2-7,TGTGCCAGCAGTTACTCTAGCGGGACCCCCTACGAGCAGTACTTC,CASSYSSGTPYEQYF
TRBD1,NA,TRBV24-1,TRBJ1-6,TGTGCCACCAGTCCGACAGGGGGCATTGCACCCCTCCACTTT,CATSPTGGIAPLHF
NA,NA,TRBV27,TRBJ2-7,TGTGCCAGCAGTTTAAGGCGGCCCTACGAGCAGTACTTC,CASSLRRPYEQYF
TRBD2,NA,TRBV7-2,TRBJ2-5,TGTGCCAGCAGCTTAGGCCTCAAATTACTAGCGGGAGTGTTGGGGACCCAGTACTTC,CASSLGLKLLAGVLGTQYF
NA,NA,TRBV4-2,TRBJ2-1,TGTGCCAGCAGCCAAGATAAGACAAACCCTAAATACGGTGAGCAGTTCTTC,CASSQDKTNPKYGEQFF
NA,NA,TRBV28,TRBJ2-7,TGTGCCAGCAGTTTAGTGCAGGAGGGCTACGAGCAGTACTTC,CASSLVQEGYEQYF
NA,NA,TRBV18,TRBJ1-6,TGTGCCAGCTCACCAGACAGCGCTAATTCACCCCTCCACTTT,CASSPDSANSPLHF
TRBD2,NA,TRBV5-1,TRBJ2-7,TGCGCCAGCAGCTTGGTACTAGCGGGAGGACCAAGCTCCTACGAGCAGTACTTC,CASSLVLAGGPSSYEQYF
TRBD1,NA,TRBV6-5,TRBJ1-3,TGTGCCAGCATTCCAGGACAGGGCAACACCATATATTTT,CASIPGQGNTIYF
TRBD1,NA,TRBV5-1,TRBJ2-2,TGCGCCAGCTTTGACAGGGGGCTCGGGGAGCTGTTTTTT,CASFDRGLGELFF
NA,NA,TRBV28,TRBJ1-5,TGTGCCAGCAGGGTTCAGGGGATCAAGCAGCCCCAGCATTTT,CASRVQGIKQPQHF
NA,NA,TRBV4-1,TRBJ2-6,TGCGCCAGCAGCCAAAATGGTTATGTGTCTGGGGGGGCGCTTGGGGCCAACGTCCTGACTTTC,CASSQNGYVSGGALGANVLTF
NA,NA,TRBV12-5,TRBJ2-2,TGTGCTAGTGGTTTGGTAGCCCCAACCGGGGAGCTGTTTTTT,CASGLVAPTGELFF
NA,NA,TRBV1,TRBJ2-1,TGCACCAGCAGCCACAGAGGGGGATGTTATAGCGGGAGTTACAATGAGCAGTTCTTC,CTSSHRGGCYSGSYNEQFF
NA,NA,TRBV9,TRBJ1-1,TGTGCCAGCAGCGTAGGAGGGTCCGGGCAGGCTTTCTTT,CASSVGGSGQAFF
NA,NA,TRBV19,TRBJ2-2,TGTGCCAGTAGTATTCGGACGACCGGGGAGCTGTTTTTT,CASSIRTTGELFF
NA,once,TRBV2,TRBJ2-5,TGTGCCAGCAGTGAAACACAAGAGACCCAGTACTTC,CASSETQETQYF
TRBD1,NA,TRBV28,TRBJ2-2,TGTGCCAGCAGGACGACAGGGTTAATCGGGGAGCTGTTTTTT,CASRTTGLIGELFF
TRBD2,NA,TRBV6-1,TRBJ2-7,TGTGCCAGCAGTGATTTTGTTGGTCTGGGACTAGCGGGCGGCGAGCAGTACTTC,CASSDFVGLGLAGGEQYF
NA,NA,TRBV10-3,TRBJ2-7,TGTGCCATAGGACCGCCTTCCTACGAGCAGTACTTC,CAIGPPSYEQYF
NA,NA,TRBV5-1,TRBJ2-5,TGCGCCAGCAGCTTGGAGTCCGAGACCCAGTACTTC,CASSLESETQYF
NA,NA,TRBV7-9,TRBJ2-5,TGTGCCAGCAGCTTAGAAGGTGGGCAAGAGACCCAGTACTTC,CASSLEGGQETQYF
NA,once,TRBV27,TRBJ2-3,TGTGCCAGCAGTTTAGCCTCTAGCACAGATACGCAGTATTTT,CASSLASSTDTQYF
TRBD1,NA,TRBV28,TRBJ1-5,TGTGCCAGCAGTTTGGTACAGGGGAAACAGCCCCAGCATTTT,CASSLVQGKQPQHF
NA,NA,TRBV6-1,TRBJ1-2,TGTGCCAGCAGTGAACGAGGGCCAGGGCCCTATGGCTACACCTTC,CASSERGPGPYGYTF
NA,NA,TRBV11-3,TRBJ2-2,TGTGCCAGCAGCTTCAGATCAGCCGGGGAGCTGTTTTTT,CASSFRSAGELFF
NA,NA,TRBV18,TRBJ1-2,TGTGCCAGCTCACCAGGACAGAACTATGGCTACACCTTC,CASSPGQNYGYTF
NA,NA,TRBV2,TRBJ2-7,TGTGCCAGCAGTGTGGACAGAGCGGCCTCCTACGAGCAGTACTTC,CASSVDRAASYEQYF
TRBD1,NA,TRBV13,TRBJ1-2,TGTGCCAGCAGCTTGGGACAGAAGGATGGCTACACCTTC,CASSLGQKDGYTF
NA,NA,TRBV15,TRBJ2-1,TGTGCCACCAGGGGACCCGAGTCCTACAATGAGCAGTTCTTC,CATRGPESYNEQFF
NA,NA,TRBV27,TRBJ2-3,TGTGCCAGCCTAAAACAGGTTGCTAGCACAGATACGCAGTATTTT,CASLKQVASTDTQYF
NA,few,TRBV12-5,TRBJ1-1,TGTGCTAGTGGTTTGGGCCGGACCGCGAGCAACACTGAAGCTTTCTTT,CASGLGRTASNTEAFF
NA,NA,TRBV1,TRBJ2-3,TGCACCAGCAGCCAAGAGTCGGGGGGGGATACGCAGTATTTT,CTSSQESGGDTQYF